This T cell receptor beta chain was sequenced during a study of regulatory T cells in long-lasting Graves disease. This clonotype has just a few counts. The time point denotes: persistent/refractory GD, antithyroid drugs over 5 years with positive TRAb. After RNA was extracted from PBMCs, the TCR library was made from it. The germline V gene has CDR1 SGHAT and CDR2 FQNNGV. Trimming stripped 4 bases from V and 5 bases from J, with 17 bases between. The CDR3 spans 15 residues. CDR3-region Arm-PCR and iRepertoire HTBI primers produced the TCR beta libraries. TCRdb reprocessed the multiplex PCR reads via MiXCR and lists one record per CDR3 protein. The repertoire holds approximately 360,000 distinct CDR3 sequences, with roughly 23% as singletons.

The receptor's source is a woman aged 40 to 50 with Graves disease. The chain recombines TRBV11-2 with TRBJ1-1; perhaps TRBD1 as D (6 bases). This material consisted of peripheral blood mononuclear cells (PBMCs), taken when the disease was refractory, from a patient treated with antithyroid drugs. DNA of the CDR3: TGTGCCAGCAGCTCCCGGGACAAGGGAGAGACTGAAGCTTTCTTT. Residues: CASSSRDKGETEAFF.